Listed below are T cell receptor beta chains from one sample, sequenced in a study of blood T cell repertoires in COVID-19. Sequencing used immunoSEQ multiplex PCR; TCRdb keeps in-frame clones, though not all of them. The table records 60,000 to 75,000 clones, approximately 85% of them present only once. Sequencing used peripheral blood. The receptor set was obtained from a human donor in a cohort sampled during active COVID-19. The CDR3 runs from the conserved cysteine through the conserved F or W. D genes are given only for firm matches. Clone size is given for some rows only: seen once, a few or many times, or a class if the clone is expanded.

clone_size: -; d_call: -; v_call: TRBV5-4; j_call: TRBJ1-1; cdr3_aa: CASSKGTSWGDTEAFF; cdr3_nt: TGTGCCAGCAGCAAGGGGACCTCCTGGGGGGACACTGAAGCTTTCTTT
clone_size: -; d_call: TRBD2; v_call: TRBV7-6; j_call: TRBJ2-5; cdr3_aa: CASSLDQRGVETQYF; cdr3_nt: TGTGCCAGCAGCTTAGACCAGCGGGGGGTAGAGACCCAGTACTTC
clone_size: -; d_call: -; v_call: TRBV6-5; j_call: TRBJ1-6; cdr3_aa: CASSYTAGNSPLHF; cdr3_nt: TGTGCCAGCAGTTACACGGCCGGGAATTCACCCCTCCACTTT
clone_size: -; d_call: -; v_call: TRBV20-1; j_call: TRBJ1-2; cdr3_aa: CSARTDWSYTF; cdr3_nt: TGCAGTGCTCGGACAGACTGGAGCTACACCTTC
clone_size: few; d_call: TRBD1; v_call: TRBV6-1; j_call: TRBJ2-2; cdr3_aa: CASSARDRGRSGELFF; cdr3_nt: TGTGCCAGCAGTGCCCGGGACAGGGGGCGATCCGGGGAGCTGTTTTTT
clone_size: -; d_call: TRBD1; v_call: TRBV12-3/TRBV12-4; j_call: TRBJ1-1; cdr3_aa: CASSKRTGEAFF; cdr3_nt: TGTGCCAGCAGTAAAAGGACAGGCGAAGCTTTCTTT
clone_size: -; d_call: TRBD1; v_call: TRBV4-1; j_call: TRBJ1-5; cdr3_aa: CASSQTGGNQPQHF; cdr3_nt: TGCGCCAGCAGCCAGACAGGGGGCAATCAGCCCCAGCATTTT
clone_size: -; d_call: TRBD2; v_call: TRBV24-1; j_call: TRBJ2-3; cdr3_aa: CATSDGRTSGGTWTQYF; cdr3_nt: TGTGCCACCAGTGATGGAAGGACTAGCGGGGGGACGTGGACGCAGTATTTT
clone_size: -; d_call: -; v_call: TRBV14; j_call: TRBJ2-4; cdr3_aa: CASSQAGGKVGIQYF; cdr3_nt: TGTGCCAGCAGCCAAGCAGGCGGGAAAGTCGGCATTCAGTACTTC
clone_size: -; d_call: TRBD1; v_call: TRBV19; j_call: TRBJ1-2; cdr3_aa: CASSIEDRGGNYGYTF; cdr3_nt: TGTGCCAGTAGTATAGAAGACAGGGGAGGTAACTATGGCTACACCTTC